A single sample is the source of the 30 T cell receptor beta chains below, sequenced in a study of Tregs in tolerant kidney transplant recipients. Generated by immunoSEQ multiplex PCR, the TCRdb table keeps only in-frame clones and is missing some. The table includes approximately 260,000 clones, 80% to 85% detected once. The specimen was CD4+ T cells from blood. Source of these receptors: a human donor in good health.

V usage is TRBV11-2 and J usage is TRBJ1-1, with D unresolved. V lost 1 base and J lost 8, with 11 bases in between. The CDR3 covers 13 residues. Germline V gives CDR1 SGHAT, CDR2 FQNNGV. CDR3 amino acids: CASSLGEGAEAFF. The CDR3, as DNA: TGTGCCAGCAGCTTAGGCGAGGGAGCCGAAGCTTTCTTT.

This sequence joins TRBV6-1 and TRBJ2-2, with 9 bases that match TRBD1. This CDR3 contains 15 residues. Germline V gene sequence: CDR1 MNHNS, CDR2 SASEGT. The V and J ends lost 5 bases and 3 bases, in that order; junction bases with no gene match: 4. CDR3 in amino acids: CASSPGQGDTGELFF. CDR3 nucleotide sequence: TGTGCCAGCAGTCCGGGACAGGGTGACACCGGGGAGCTGTTTTTT.

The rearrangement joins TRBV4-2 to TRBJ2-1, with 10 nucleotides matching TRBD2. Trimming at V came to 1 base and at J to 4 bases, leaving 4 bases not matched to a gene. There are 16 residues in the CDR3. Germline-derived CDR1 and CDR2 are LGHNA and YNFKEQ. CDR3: CASSQGLAGYYNEQFF. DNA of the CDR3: TGTGCCAGCAGCCAAGGACTAGCGGGTTATTACAATGAGCAGTTCTTC.

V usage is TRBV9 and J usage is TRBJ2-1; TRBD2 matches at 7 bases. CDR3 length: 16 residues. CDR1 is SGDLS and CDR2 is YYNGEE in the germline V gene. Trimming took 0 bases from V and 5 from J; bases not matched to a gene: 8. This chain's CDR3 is CASSVAPGRVDNEQFF. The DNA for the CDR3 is TGTGCCAGCAGCGTAGCCCCTGGGAGGGTTGACAATGAGCAGTTCTTC.

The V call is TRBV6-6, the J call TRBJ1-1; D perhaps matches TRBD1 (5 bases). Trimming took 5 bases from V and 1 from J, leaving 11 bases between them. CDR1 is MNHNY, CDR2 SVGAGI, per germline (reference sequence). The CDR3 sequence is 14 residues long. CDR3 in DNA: TGTGCCAGCAGTGAGGGACCCTGGAACACTGAAGCTTTCTTT. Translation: CASSEGPWNTEAFF.

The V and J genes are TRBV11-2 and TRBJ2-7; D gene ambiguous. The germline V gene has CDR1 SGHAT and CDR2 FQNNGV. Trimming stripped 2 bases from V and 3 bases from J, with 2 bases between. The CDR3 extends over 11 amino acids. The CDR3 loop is CASSLNYEQYF. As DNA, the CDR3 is TGTGCCAGCAGCTTAAACTACGAGCAGTACTTC.

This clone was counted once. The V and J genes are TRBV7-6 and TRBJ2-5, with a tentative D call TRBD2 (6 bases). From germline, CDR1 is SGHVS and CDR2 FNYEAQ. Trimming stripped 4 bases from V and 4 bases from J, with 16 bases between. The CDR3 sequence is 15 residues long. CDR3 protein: CASSSRLVGGETQYF. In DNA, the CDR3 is TGTGCCAGCAGCTCCCGACTAGTTGGGGGAGAGACCCAGTACTTC.

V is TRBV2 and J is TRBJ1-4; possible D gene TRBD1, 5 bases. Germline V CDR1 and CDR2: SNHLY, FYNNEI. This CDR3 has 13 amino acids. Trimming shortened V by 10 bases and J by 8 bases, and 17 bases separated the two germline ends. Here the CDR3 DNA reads TGTGCCACCACCGGGACCCCAGTGGAAAAACTGTTTTTT. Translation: CATTGTPVEKLFF.

The CDR3 sequence: CASSRPDRGPEAFF. The DNA of the CDR3 is TGTGCCAGTAGCCGCCCTGACAGGGGGCCTGAAGCTTTCTTT. The rearrangement links TRBV19 to TRBJ1-1; the match to TRBD1 covers 10 bases. Per germline, CDR1 LNHDA and CDR2 SQIVND (reference sequence). The CDR3 covers 14 residues. The V segment lost 6 bases and the J segment 6 bases; nucleotides outside the gene matches: 7.

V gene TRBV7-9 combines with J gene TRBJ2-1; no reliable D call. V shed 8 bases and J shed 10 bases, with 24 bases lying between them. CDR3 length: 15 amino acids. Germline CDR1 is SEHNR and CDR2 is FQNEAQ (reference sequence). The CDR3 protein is CASEAPGHRTREQFF. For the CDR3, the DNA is TGTGCCAGCGAGGCCCCGGGCCACAGAACAAGGGAGCAGTTCTTC. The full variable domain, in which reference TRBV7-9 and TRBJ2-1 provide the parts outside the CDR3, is DTGVSQNPRHKITKRGQNVTFRCDPISEHNRLYWYRQTLGQGPEFLTYFQNEAQLEKSRLLSDRFSAERPKGSFSTLEIQRTEQGDSAMYLCASEAPGHRTREQFFGPGTRLTVL.

The CDR3 region is CASRKTNEKLFF. Written as DNA, the CDR3 is TGTGCCAGCAGAAAAACTAATGAAAAACTGTTTTTT. This sequence joins TRBV27 and TRBJ1-4, with no clear D. The CDR3 covers 12 residues. Per the germline V gene, CDR1 is MNHEY and CDR2 is SMNVEV (reference sequence). Trimming left V 6 bases short and J 1 base short, with 3 bases between.

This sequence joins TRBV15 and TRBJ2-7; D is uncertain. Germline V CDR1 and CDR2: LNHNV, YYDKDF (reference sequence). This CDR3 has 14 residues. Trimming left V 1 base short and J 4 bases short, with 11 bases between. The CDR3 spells CATSRAYSEYEQYF. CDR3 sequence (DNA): TGTGCCACCAGCAGAGCCTACAGCGAATACGAGCAGTACTTC.

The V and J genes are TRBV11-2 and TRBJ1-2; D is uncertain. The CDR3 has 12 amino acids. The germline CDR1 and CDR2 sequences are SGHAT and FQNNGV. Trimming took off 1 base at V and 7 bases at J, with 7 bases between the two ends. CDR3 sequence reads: CASSLARTGYTF. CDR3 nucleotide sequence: TGTGCCAGCAGCTTAGCAAGGACTGGCTACACCTTC.

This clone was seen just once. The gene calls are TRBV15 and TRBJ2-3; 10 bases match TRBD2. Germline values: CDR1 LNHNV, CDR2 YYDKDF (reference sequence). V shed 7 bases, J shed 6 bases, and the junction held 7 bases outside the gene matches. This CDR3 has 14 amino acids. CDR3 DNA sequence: TGTGCCACCACCCGGACTAGCGGTGGGGATACGCAGTATTTT. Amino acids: CATTRTSGGDTQYF.

CDR3 nucleotide sequence: TGTGCCAGCAGCAAAGCCTGTACTAGCGTGGGGTTAGTCAAAAACATTCAGTACTTC. Its protein is CASSKACTSVGLVKNIQYF. V gene TRBV21-1 combines with J gene TRBJ2-4; the table names TRBD2, a call not compared with the DNA. TRBV21-1 is tagged as a pseudogene. The CDR3 is made up of 19 amino acids.

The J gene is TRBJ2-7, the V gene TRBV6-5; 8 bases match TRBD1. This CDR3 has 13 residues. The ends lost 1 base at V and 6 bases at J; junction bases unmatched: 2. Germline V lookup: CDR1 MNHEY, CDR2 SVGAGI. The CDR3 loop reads CASSYLTGGEQYF. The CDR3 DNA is TGTGCCAGCAGTTACTTAACAGGGGGCGAGCAGTACTTC.

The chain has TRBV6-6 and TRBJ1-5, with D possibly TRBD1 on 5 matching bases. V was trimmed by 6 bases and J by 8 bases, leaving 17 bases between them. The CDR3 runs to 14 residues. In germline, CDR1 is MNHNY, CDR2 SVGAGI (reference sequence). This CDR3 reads CASSSGGPLEPQHF. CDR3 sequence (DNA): TGTGCCAGCAGCTCGGGGGGTCCCCTGGAGCCCCAGCATTTT.

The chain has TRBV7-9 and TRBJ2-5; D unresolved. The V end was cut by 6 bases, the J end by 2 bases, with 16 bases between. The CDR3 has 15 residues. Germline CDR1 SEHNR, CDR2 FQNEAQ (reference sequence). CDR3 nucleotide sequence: TGTGCCAGCAGTCCCCCTCTCGGGCTTCAAGAGACCCAGTACTTC. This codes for CASSPPLGLQETQYF.

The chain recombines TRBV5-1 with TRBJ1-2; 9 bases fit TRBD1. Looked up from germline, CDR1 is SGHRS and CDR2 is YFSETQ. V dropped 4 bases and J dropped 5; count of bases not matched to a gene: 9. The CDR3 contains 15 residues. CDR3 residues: CASSPPRTGVYGYTF. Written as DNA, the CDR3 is TGCGCCAGCAGCCCACCCCGGACAGGGGTTTATGGCTACACCTTC.

The CDR3 here is CASSFGGSGEQYF. The CDR3 nucleotides are TGCGCCAGCAGCTTCGGGGGATCGGGCGAGCAGTACTTC. This sequence joins TRBV5-1 and TRBJ2-7, with D possibly TRBD2 on 6 matching bases. The germline V gene encodes CDR1 SGHRS and CDR2 YFSETQ. CDR3 length: 13 residues. Deletions cut 2 bases from V and 6 bases from J, with 12 bases between.

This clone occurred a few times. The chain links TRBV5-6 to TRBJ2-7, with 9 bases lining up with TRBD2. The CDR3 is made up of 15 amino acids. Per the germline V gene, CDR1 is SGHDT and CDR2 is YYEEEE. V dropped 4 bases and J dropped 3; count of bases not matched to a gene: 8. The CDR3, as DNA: TGTGCCAGCAGCGGATCTAGCGGGAATCGCTACGAGCAGTACTTC. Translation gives CASSGSSGNRYEQYF.

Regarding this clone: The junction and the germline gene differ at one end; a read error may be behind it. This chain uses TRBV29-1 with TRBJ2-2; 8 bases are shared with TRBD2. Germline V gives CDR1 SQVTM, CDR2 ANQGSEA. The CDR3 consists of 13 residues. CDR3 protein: CSALAETTGELLF. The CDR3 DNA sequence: TGCAGCGCACTAGCGGAGACCACCGGGGAGCTGCTTTTT.

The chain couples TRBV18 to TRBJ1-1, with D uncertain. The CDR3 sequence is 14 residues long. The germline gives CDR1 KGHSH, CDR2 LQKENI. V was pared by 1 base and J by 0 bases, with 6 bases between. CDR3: CASSPLAMNTEAFF. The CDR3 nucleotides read TGTGCCAGCTCACCACTGGCTATGAACACTGAAGCTTTCTTT.

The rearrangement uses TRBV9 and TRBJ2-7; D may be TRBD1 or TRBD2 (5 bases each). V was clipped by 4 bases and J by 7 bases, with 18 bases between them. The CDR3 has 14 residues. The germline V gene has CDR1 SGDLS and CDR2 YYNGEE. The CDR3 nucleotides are TGTGCCAGCAGCCCTTTCGATCCCGAGGGGGAGCAGTACTTC. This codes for CASSPFDPEGEQYF. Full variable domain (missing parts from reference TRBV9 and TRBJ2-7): DSGVTQTPKHLITATGQRVTLRCSPRSGDLSVYWYQQSLDQGLQFLIQYYNGEERAKGNILERFSAQQFPDLHSELNLSSLELGDSALYFCASSPFDPEGEQYFGPGTRLTVT.

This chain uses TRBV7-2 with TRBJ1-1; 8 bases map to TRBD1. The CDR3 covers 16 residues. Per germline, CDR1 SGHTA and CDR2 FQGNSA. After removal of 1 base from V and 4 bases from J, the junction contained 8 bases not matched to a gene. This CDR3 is CASSLVVSGQGTEAFF. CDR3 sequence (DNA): TGTGCCAGCAGCTTAGTAGTGTCTGGACAGGGCACTGAAGCTTTCTTT.

The CDR3 DNA reads TGTGCCAGCAGCGCTCAGGGGGGGTCCTACAATGAGCAGTTCTTC. Encoded protein: CASSAQGGSYNEQFF. The chain recombines TRBV9 with TRBJ2-1; D is tentatively TRBD1 or TRBD2 (7 bases each). V was trimmed by 3 bases and J by 1 base, leaving 11 bases between them. From germline, CDR1 is SGDLS and CDR2 YYNGEE. This CDR3 comprises 15 residues.

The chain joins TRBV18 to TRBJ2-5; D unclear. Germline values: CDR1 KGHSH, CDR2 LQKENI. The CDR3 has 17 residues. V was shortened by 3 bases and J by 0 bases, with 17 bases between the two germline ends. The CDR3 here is CASSPAPLGGHQETQYF. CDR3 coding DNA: TGTGCCAGCTCACCCGCACCCCTAGGCGGTCACCAAGAGACCCAGTACTTC.

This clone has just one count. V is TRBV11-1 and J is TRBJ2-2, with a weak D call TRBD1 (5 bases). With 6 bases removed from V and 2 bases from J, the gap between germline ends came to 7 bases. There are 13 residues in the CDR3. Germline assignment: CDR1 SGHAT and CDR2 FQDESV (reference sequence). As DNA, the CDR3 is TGTGCCAGCAGGACAGTAAACACCGGGGAGCTGTTTTTT. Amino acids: CASRTVNTGELFF.

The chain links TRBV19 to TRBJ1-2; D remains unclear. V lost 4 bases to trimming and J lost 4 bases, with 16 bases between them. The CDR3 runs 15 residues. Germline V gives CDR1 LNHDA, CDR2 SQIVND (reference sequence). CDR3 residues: CASSRPSPIIYGYTF. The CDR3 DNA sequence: TGTGCCAGTAGTAGGCCCTCACCGATCATCTATGGCTACACCTTC.

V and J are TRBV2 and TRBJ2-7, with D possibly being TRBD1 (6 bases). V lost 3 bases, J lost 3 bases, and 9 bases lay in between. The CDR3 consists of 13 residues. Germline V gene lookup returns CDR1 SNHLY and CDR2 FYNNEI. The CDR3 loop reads CASSDPQGYEQYF. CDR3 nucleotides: TGTGCCAGCAGTGACCCACAGGGCTACGAGCAGTACTTC.